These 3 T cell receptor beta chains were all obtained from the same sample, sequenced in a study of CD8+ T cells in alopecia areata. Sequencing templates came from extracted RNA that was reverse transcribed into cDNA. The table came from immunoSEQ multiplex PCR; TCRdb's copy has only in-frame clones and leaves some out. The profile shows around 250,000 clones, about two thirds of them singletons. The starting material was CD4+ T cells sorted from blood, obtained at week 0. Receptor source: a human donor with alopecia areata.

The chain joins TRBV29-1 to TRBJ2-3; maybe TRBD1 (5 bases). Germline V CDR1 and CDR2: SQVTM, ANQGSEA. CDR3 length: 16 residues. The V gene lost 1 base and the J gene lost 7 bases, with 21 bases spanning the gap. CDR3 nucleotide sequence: TGCAGCGTTGAAGCCCGATCGGCAGGGCGGTTGAATACGCAGTATTTT. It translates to CSVEARSAGRLNTQYF.

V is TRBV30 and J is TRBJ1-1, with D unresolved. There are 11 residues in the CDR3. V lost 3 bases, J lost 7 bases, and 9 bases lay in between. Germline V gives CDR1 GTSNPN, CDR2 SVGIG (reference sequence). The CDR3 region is CAWRISFEAFF. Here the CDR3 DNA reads TGTGCCTGGAGGATAAGTTTTGAAGCTTTCTTT.

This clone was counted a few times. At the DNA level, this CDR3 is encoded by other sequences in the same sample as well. CDR3 amino acids: CAWSRDNQPQHF. The CDR3 DNA follows: TGTGCCTGGAGTCGGGACAATCAGCCCCAGCATTTT. The J gene is TRBJ1-5, the V gene TRBV30; D gene unclear. V lost 2 bases to trimming and J lost 3 bases, with 5 bases between them. Germline V gene lookup returns CDR1 GTSNPN and CDR2 SVGIG (reference sequence). The CDR3 covers 12 residues. Full variable domain (missing parts from reference TRBV30 and TRBJ1-5): SQTIHQWPATLVQPVGSPLSLECTVEGTSNPNLYWYRQAAGRGLQLLFYSVGIGQISSEVPQNLSASRPQDRQFILSSKKLLLSDSGFYLCAWSRDNQPQHFGDGTRLSIL.